Given below is one TCR beta chain in context. Its antigen is not known. The data derive from a study of shared clonotypes between healthy human individuals. Study background: A donor's plate count was three for CD4 naive and three for CD4 memory; CD8 naive had two and CD8 memory one. Whole-study results and caveats: Incompleteness in sorted-subset sequencing, despite large depth, was shown by rarefaction.

Sorted-subset replicate PCR reactions contained 200 ng DNA, corresponding to tens of thousands of T cell genomes. Per the original data handling: Quality scores were absent from the junction-only immunoSEQ sequences, so filtering differed. The repertoire was sequenced with immunoSEQ multiplex PCR; TCRdb's copy has only in-frame clones and lacks some. Clone size and the V and J calls come from that table; the DNA yielded D and trimming. The sample includes approximately 2,000,000 clones, around 92% seen only once; the top ten take 0.37%. Germline CDR1 and CDR2: SEHNR and FQNEAQ (reference sequence). J gave up 3 bases and V 4 bases, and 2 bases lay outside the gene matches. The CDR3 totals 13 residues.

This chain connects TRBV7-9 to TRBJ2-7; 8 nucleotides align to TRBD1. The receptor was derived from a man between 18 and 35 years old in good health. Some clones in this sample may be carry-over from other donors' samples. Sequenced input: naive CD4+ T cells from PBMCs. Subset given: CD45RA+ positively selected. CDR3 bases: TGTGCCAGCAGCTGGACAGGGTACTACGAGCAGTACTTC. This encodes CASSWTGYYEQYF.